This entry describes one TCR beta chain. The data belong to a study of blood T cells in healthy people across ages. Study-level information: Template switching retrieved approximately one barcoded beta molecule for each two T cells.

Primers used in a second PCR of about 7 to 11 cycles were a sample-barcoded 5' primer and a J-beta primer mix. One entry per CDR3 protein results from TCRdb running MiXCR on the 5' RACE reads. The data contain about 940,000 distinct CDR3 sequences, 48% of them seen just once; the ten biggest clones take up 13%. Aged roughly 6 to 95, donors were systemically healthy Caucasians from Russia. In each sample, at least 7 million PBMCs were isolated. Germline lookup yields CDR1 SGHTA and CDR2 FQGTGA. V was pared by 4 bases and J by 8 bases, with 15 bases between. The CDR3 has 13 amino acids. This clonotype originated in a man aged 25 to 45 in good health. What was sequenced was blood. V usage is TRBV7-3 and J usage is TRBJ2-7, with D possibly TRBD1 on 6 matching bases. Here the CDR3 reads CASSSGDVLQQYF. The CDR3, as DNA: TGTGCCAGCAGCTCAGGGGATGTACTTCAGCAGTACTTC.